This T cell receptor (beta chain) was sequenced during a study of cytomegalovirus exposure and HLA in healthy donors. Regarding the study as a whole: 15,000 to 20,000 TCR beta sequences were associated with HLA alleles at 0.05 false discovery rate in a later analysis. Reports indicate that TCR beta sequences accurately predicted the HLA-A and HLA-B alleles of most subjects.

Regarding this clone: Its specificity is unknown.

CDR1 is KGHSH and CDR2 is LQKENI in the germline V gene. V lost 6 bases to trimming and J lost 6 bases; unmatched junction nucleotides: 13. This CDR3 contains 15 residues. PCR employed 60 Vbeta and 13 Jbeta primers. Profiled with immunoSEQ multiplex PCR; TCRdb holds only in-frame clones, not every one. In the table there are under 200,000 clones, 60% to 80% of which are singletons. Sequencing used PBMCs. The sequence was collected from a man aged 35-49 years in good health and CMV-seronegative. The chain recombines TRBV18 with TRBJ1-1; 7 positions match TRBD1. CDR3 nucleotides: TGTGCCAGCTCTCTCAGGGACAGAGGAGCGTCTGAAGCTTTCTTT. Residues: CASSLRDRGASEAFF.